These T cell receptor beta chains were read from a single sample in a study of cytomegalovirus exposure and HLA in healthy donors. The data were produced by immunoSEQ multiplex PCR, yet TCRdb's version contains in-frame clones alone and is incomplete. The repertoire holds around 190,000 clones, with around 73% as singletons. The sequenced material came from PBMCs. The receptor set was obtained from a woman younger than 45 in good health and CMV-seronegative. CDR3s include the opening cysteine and the closing phenylalanine or tryptophan. D genes are given only for firm matches. Size is stated for part of the rows, as once, few or many counts, or as a class when the clone is expanded.

d_call,clone_size,j_call,v_call,cdr3_aa,cdr3_nt
NA,NA,TRBJ2-1,TRBV6-1,CASSEGGYNEQFF,TGTGCCAGCAGTGAAGGAGGGTACAATGAGCAGTTCTTC
NA,NA,TRBJ1-6,TRBV9,CASSVSGALGISPLHF,TGTGCCAGCAGCGTATCAGGGGCGCTCGGAATTTCACCCCTCCACTTT
TRBD1,few,TRBJ1-6,TRBV6-1,CASSEYPTGARGSPLHF,TGTGCCAGCAGTGAATACCCGACAGGGGCCAGGGGTTCACCCCTCCACTTT
NA,NA,TRBJ2-7,TRBV28,CASSRGYEQYF,TGTGCCAGCAGCAGGGGCTACGAGCAGTACTTC
NA,NA,TRBJ1-2,TRBV7-9,CASSRGGGINYGYTF,TGTGCCAGCAGCCGCGGGGGAGGGATTAACTATGGCTACACCTTC
NA,NA,TRBJ1-2,TRBV7-2,CASRPGLRGYTF,TGTGCCAGCAGACCGGGACTACGGGGCTACACCTTC
NA,few,TRBJ1-2,TRBV9,CASSDAGLPRDGYTF,TGTGCCAGCAGCGACGCAGGTTTACCCAGGGATGGCTACACCTTC
NA,NA,TRBJ2-3,TRBV29-1,CSVKSRMLDTQYF,TGCAGCGTCAAATCGAGAATGCTTGATACGCAGTATTTT
TRBD1,NA,TRBJ1-6,TRBV27,CASSLFPRGPSGPLHF,TGTGCCAGCAGTTTATTTCCCAGGGGGCCTAGTGGGCCCCTCCACTTT
TRBD2,NA,TRBJ2-2,TRBV10-3,CAIRGTSGVGNTGELFF,TGTGCCATCAGGGGGACTAGCGGTGTAGGTAACACCGGGGAGCTGTTTTTT
NA,once,TRBJ1-5,TRBV18,CASSPGGTQHF,TGTGCCAGCTCACCCGGGGGGACCCAGCATTTT